The clone carrying this T cell receptor beta chain has just a few counts. Its antigen is not identified. These data come from a study of T cell repertoires in aging, cancer and after chemotherapy. In the study overall: Repeat sampling of healthy donors over several months to years showed clear clonal overlap. Study conclusions and caveats: Rebound thymic output was suggested by rising median generation probability during chemotherapy in each cancer cohort. Age-matched healthy donors had significantly more diverse, less clonal blood TCR repertoires than untreated cancer patients.

TRB rearrangements spanning V, D and J were amplified using mixed TRB-A/B primers. TCRdb recomputed calls from the multiplex PCR reads with MiXCR, one row per CDR3 protein. The table includes about 10,000 distinct CDR3 sequences, approximately 35% detected once. Peripheral blood genomic DNA, not sorted cells or RNA, was the template. CDR1 is GTSNPN and CDR2 is SVGIG in the germline V gene (reference sequence). V lost 4 bases and J 6 bases, leaving 16 bases between the germline ends. This CDR3 region has 14 residues. What was sequenced was blood. The clonotype originates from a human donor in good health. The chain uses TRBV30 and TRBJ2-1; the D gene is possibly TRBD1 (6 bases). The CDR3 bases are TGTGCCTGGAAATGGGGGCAATCGGGCAATGAGCAGTTCTTC. This codes for CAWKWGQSGNEQFF.